This TCR beta chain was obtained from a study of T cell repertoires in cytomegalovirus infection. Study summary: Use of recently identified HLA-C-restricted and well-studied HLA-B-restricted CMV epitopes was part of the study. Through public TCR beta signatures, both CMV infection and matching HLA type were indicated. Findings of the study overall: HLA-C-restricted CMV clonotypes gave the most frequent clonotype in two of eight donors. Public TCR beta family frequency separated CMV-and-HLA carriers, including in an independent cohort.

TCRdb recomputed calls from the reads with MiXCR, one row per CDR3 protein. Here the sample spans about 920,000 distinct CDR3 sequences, roughly 30% being singletons. Note on this clonotype: The antigen is unknown.

The source of this sequence is a human donor in good health (CMV status not recorded). Some clones in this sample may be carry-over from other donors' samples. The sample consisted of cultured CD8+ T cells from PBMCs, taken from culture after CMV antigen stimulation.

Here the CDR3 reads CASSQDRPRTGILHYGYTF. Written as DNA, the CDR3 is TGCGCCAGCAGCCAAGACCGTCCTCGGACAGGGATTCTTCACTATGGCTACACCTTC. This chain connects TRBV4-1 to TRBJ1-2, with 8 positions matching TRBD1. Germline V gene data show CDR1 as MGHRA and CDR2 as YSYEKL. The CDR3 has 19 amino acids. V trimming: 0 bases; J trimming: 3 bases; junction bases outside the gene matches: 15.